Each of the 28 T cell receptor beta chains below was sequenced from the same sample in a study of blood T cells in healthy people across ages. Combining a sample-barcoded 5' primer with a J-beta primer mix, a second PCR ran for about 7 to 12 cycles. TCRdb recomputed calls from the 5' RACE reads with MiXCR, one row per CDR3 protein. The sample contains around 990,000 distinct CDR3 sequences, less than 25% of which appear only once. These data are also associated with another study on T cells of mothers and their children.

The sequencing sample was made of blood. The source is a girl aged 2-15 years in good health.

As regards this clonotype: One junction end does not reproduce the germline sequence, and a read error may be involved. The genes are TRBV28 and TRBJ1-1, with a possible D match to TRBD1 (6 bases). The CDR3 covers 15 residues. Germline-derived CDR1 and CDR2 are MDHEN and SYDVKM. The CDR3 is CACSFAKQGGTEAFF. The CDR3 region has the DNA TGTGCCTGCAGCTTCGCCAAACAGGGCGGAACTGAAGCTTTCTTT.

This sequence joins TRBV4-3 and TRBJ1-4; D gene unclear. The CDR3 sequence is 14 residues long. CDR1 LGHNA and CDR2 YSLEER come from the germline V gene. The V end lost 1 base, the J end lost 5 bases, and 8 bases lay between the germline ends. The CDR3 DNA follows: TGCGCCAGCAGCCAAGTGCCTCTGAATGAAAAACTGTTTTTT. Translated, it gives CASSQVPLNEKLFF.

The V and J genes are TRBV4-2 and TRBJ2-5; D gene ambiguous. The J call may be faulty, since TRBJ2-7 better matches the DNA end. The germline gives CDR1 LGHNA, CDR2 YNFKEQ. The CDR3 loop spans 13 amino acids. CDR3 sequence: CASSQTWAYEQYF. The DNA of the CDR3 is TGTGCCAGCAGCCAGACTTGGGCCTACGAGCAGTACTTC.

This clonotype turned up a few times. This rearrangement joins TRBV7-9 to TRBJ2-3; D might be TRBD2 (6 bases). The CDR3 covers 15 residues. The V gene's germline CDR1 is SEHNR and CDR2 FQNEAQ (reference sequence). V dropped 4 bases and J dropped 3 bases, with 14 bases sitting between them. The CDR3 protein is CASSYAPRGTDTQYF. DNA for the CDR3: TGTGCCAGCAGCTACGCTCCCCGGGGGACAGATACGCAGTATTTT.

This clonotype was seen only a few times. The rearrangement links TRBV2 to TRBJ2-1, with 8 bases that match TRBD2. The V and J ends lost 8 bases and 0 bases, in that order; junction bases with no gene match: 3. Germline CDR1 SNHLY, CDR2 FYNNEI. The CDR3 runs to 14 residues. CDR3: CASVSGDSYNEQFF. The DNA of the CDR3 is TGTGCCAGCGTTAGCGGGGACTCCTACAATGAGCAGTTCTTC.

The CDR3 here is CASSQGGILGYEQYF. CDR3 nucleotide sequence: TGTGCCAGCAGCCAGGGAGGAATTCTGGGCTACGAGCAGTACTTC. The genes are TRBV3-1 and TRBJ2-7, with a possible D match to TRBD2 (6 bases). V lost 3 bases to trimming and J lost 3 bases, with 15 bases between them. There are 15 residues in the CDR3. CDR1 is LGHDT, CDR2 YNNKEL, per germline (reference sequence).

The CDR3 region is CSVGGTISYEQYF. CDR3 in DNA: TGCAGCGTGGGGGGGACCATTTCCTACGAGCAGTACTTC. V and J are TRBV29-1 and TRBJ2-7, with 7 bases aligning to TRBD2. This CDR3 has 13 residues. V gave up 6 bases and J gave up 1 base; unmatched junction bases: 6. Germline V gene data show CDR1 as SQVTM and CDR2 as ANQGSEA.

The CDR3 DNA reads TGTGCCAGCATGTCAGGGACTGGGGCCAACGTCCTGACTTTC. It specifies CASMSGTGANVLTF. The rearrangement links TRBV6-7 to TRBJ2-6, with TRBD1 as a possible D gene (5 bases). TRBV6-7 belongs to the ORF category, with a function that is uncertain. The length of the CDR3 is 14 residues. Trimming stripped 7 bases from V and 2 bases from J, with 9 bases between.

The V gene is TRBV5-6, the J gene TRBJ1-4; D is perhaps TRBD1 (5 bases). Trimming removed 4 bases at V and 3 bases at J, with 13 bases between. Germline assignment: CDR1 SGHDT and CDR2 YYEEEE. The CDR3 length is 15 residues. CDR3 nucleotides: TGTGCCAGCAGCCTAATGGGGGATGCTAATGAAAAACTGTTTTTT. Translated: CASSLMGDANEKLFF.

This sequence joins TRBV7-9 and TRBJ2-4; possibly TRBD1 or TRBD2 for D (5 bases each). Trimming left V 7 bases short and J 8 bases short, with 21 bases between. This CDR3 spans 15 amino acids. Germline V gene lookup returns CDR1 SEHNR and CDR2 FQNEAQ (reference sequence). CDR3 nucleotides: TGTGCCAGCAATTCCGGGACGGGCTCAGAAGACATTCAGTACTTC. This gives the protein CASNSGTGSEDIQYF.

This sequence joins TRBV20-1 and TRBJ2-1, with 10 bases fitting TRBD1. V was clipped by 6 bases and J by 7 bases; unmatched bases: 12. The CDR3 is made up of 15 amino acids. Germline assignment: CDR1 DFQATT and CDR2 SNEGSKA (reference sequence). DNA for the CDR3: TGCAGTGCCCCCAACGGGGACAGGGGATGGAATGAGCAGTTCTTC. Amino acid sequence: CSAPNGDRGWNEQFF.

This rearrangement joins TRBV5-4 to TRBJ2-3, with a weak D call TRBD2 (6 bases). The CDR3 has 13 amino acids. Between the trimmed V and J ends, which lost 4 bases and 9 bases, there was a span of 15 bases. Germline V CDR1 and CDR2: SGHNT, YYREEE (reference sequence). CDR3: CASSRESGDTQYF. CDR3 sequence (DNA): TGTGCCAGCAGCCGGGAATCGGGGGACACGCAGTATTTT.

The chain employs TRBV28 and TRBJ2-7; 8 bases match TRBD1. J was trimmed by 0 bases and V by 5 bases; bases with no gene match: 12. Germline V gene sequence: CDR1 MDHEN, CDR2 SYDVKM. CDR3 length: 17 amino acids. CDR3 bases: TGTGCCAGCAGTCCGGGGCCTGGACAGGGCGGCTCCTACGAGCAGTACTTC. Translated: CASSPGPGQGGSYEQYF.

V is TRBV21-1 and J is TRBJ1-1; TRBD1, as called in the table, went unchecked against the DNA. TRBV21-1 is listed as a pseudogene. The CDR3 totals 13 residues. CDR3 region: CASSKKAGGMAFF. Here the CDR3 DNA reads TGTGCCAGCAGCAAAAAGGCAGGGGGCATGGCTTTCTTT.

This clonotype was seen at least ten times. The junction and the germline gene differ at one end; a read error may be behind it. The chain links TRBV5-1 to TRBJ2-3; no firm D call. Looked up from germline, CDR1 is SGHRS and CDR2 is YFSETQ. The CDR3 length is 12 residues. CDR3 amino acids: CASSLSTDTQYF. For the CDR3, the DNA is TGTGCCAGCAGCTTAAGCACAGATACGCAGTATTTT.

This clonotype was counted a few times. The V gene is TRBV10-2, the J gene TRBJ2-7; no clear D gene. Trimming shortened V by 1 base and J by 4 bases, and 5 bases separated the two germline ends. Per germline, CDR1 WSHSY and CDR2 SAAADI. The CDR3 length is 12 residues. The CDR3 bases are TGCGCCAGCAGTGAGTGGAAGTACGAGCAGTACTTC. This sequence encodes CASSEWKYEQYF.

The chain has TRBV9 and TRBJ2-1, with D perhaps TRBD1 (5 bases). The CDR3 consists of 11 residues. V was clipped by 1 base and J by 12 bases, with 8 bases between them. The germline V gene encodes CDR1 SGDLS and CDR2 YYNGEE. CDR3: CASSVQGPQFF. The CDR3, as DNA: TGTGCCAGCAGCGTACAGGGCCCGCAGTTCTTC. Variable domain in full (rest from reference TRBV9 and TRBJ2-1): DSGVTQTPKHLITATGQRVTLRCSPRSGDLSVYWYQQSLDQGLQFLIQYYNGEERAKGNILERFSAQQFPDLHSELNLSSLELGDSALYFCASSVQGPQFFGPGTRLTVL.

The gene calls are TRBV6-2 or TRBV6-3 and TRBJ2-1; 7 nucleotides agree with TRBD2. The trim removed 9 bases at V and 0 bases at J, leaving 23 bases unmatched. Germline CDR1 and CDR2: MNHEY and SVGEGT. The CDR3 runs to 20 residues. CDR3 in DNA: TGTGCCAGTCCACCGGACGGTCCCTGGCAAGGACTAGACTCCTACAATGAGCAGTTCTTC. This gives the protein CASPPDGPWQGLDSYNEQFF.

This clonotype was picked up a small number of times. The V and J genes are TRBV11-2 and TRBJ2-7; D call uncertain. V was clipped by 0 bases and J by 3 bases, with 9 bases between them. Germline assignment: CDR1 SGHAT and CDR2 FQNNGV. CDR3 length: 14 amino acids. CDR3 sequence reads: CASSLDLGRYEQYF. The CDR3 bases are TGTGCCAGCAGCTTAGATTTAGGACGCTACGAGCAGTACTTC.

The chain recombines TRBV14 with TRBJ1-1; 8 bases agree with TRBD1. The germline V gene encodes CDR1 SGHDN and CDR2 FVKESK. V lost 5 bases and J lost 6; bases outside the gene matches: 11. The CDR3 loop spans 15 amino acids. CDR3 loop: CASSTEDRDYPEAFF. The CDR3 DNA follows: TGTGCCAGCAGCACCGAGGACAGGGATTACCCTGAAGCTTTCTTT.

The gene calls are TRBV19 and TRBJ1-2; D is possibly TRBD1 (5 bases). This CDR3 region has 14 residues. Germline CDR1 reads LNHDA; CDR2 reads SQIVND (reference sequence). Trimming took 5 bases from V and 8 from J, leaving 18 bases between them. For the CDR3, the DNA is TGTGCCAGTAGTCAACGGGGCGGGGGTAGCGGCTACACCTTC. Its protein product is CASSQRGGGSGYTF.

A few counts support this clonotype. This chain connects TRBV7-2 to TRBJ2-7; tentative D call: TRBD1 (5 bases). There are 16 residues in the CDR3. CDR1 is SGHTA and CDR2 is FQGNSA in the germline V gene. With 2 bases removed from V and 0 bases from J, the gap between germline ends came to 14 bases. CDR3 DNA: TGTGCCAGCAGCTTACTCTCCCAGGGTCCCTCCTACGAGCAGTACTTC. Translating it yields CASSLLSQGPSYEQYF.

This clonotype was picked up a small number of times. The J gene is TRBJ2-7, the V gene TRBV5-4; D unclear. Trimming left V 1 base short and J 5 bases short, with 10 bases between. CDR1 and CDR2 (germline): SGHNT, YYREEE (reference sequence). This CDR3 spans 13 amino acids. The DNA of the CDR3 is TGTGCCAGCAGCTTGCCCAAAACGAACGAGCAGTACTTC. It yields the protein CASSLPKTNEQYF.

Comments on this clonotype: The conserved closing phenylalanine or tryptophan is absent in this CDR3, likely reflecting a read error. The chain recombines TRBV5-1 with TRBJ2-6, with D possibly being TRBD1 (6 bases). Germline values: CDR1 SGHRS, CDR2 YFSETQ. Trimming removed 4 bases at V and 1 base at J, with 12 bases between. This CDR3 region has 16 residues. The CDR3 DNA is TGCGCCAGCAGCGAGGACAGAATGTCTGGGGCCAACGTCCTGACTATC. Its translation is CASSEDRMSGANVLTI.

In the case of this clonotype: This clone may be a read error of a much larger clone one base away. The V call is TRBV20-1, the J call TRBJ2-7; possibly TRBD1 for D (6 bases). The CDR3 is 14 amino acids. The V gene's germline CDR1 is DFQATT and CDR2 SNEGSKA (reference sequence). CDR3 DNA sequence: TGCAGTGCCTTCTTCCTAGGGGGTGGGAACGAGCAGTGCTTC. Translated: CSAFFLGGGNEQCF.

There are a few counts of this clonotype. The gene calls are TRBV4-1 and TRBJ2-7; 9 bases line up with TRBD2. CDR3 length equals 18 residues. Losses at the gene ends were 0 bases for V and 3 bases for J; bases not matched to a gene: 12. Germline V gives CDR1 MGHRA, CDR2 YSYEKL. CDR3 sequence: CASSQERLADLAVYEQYF. The DNA of the CDR3 is TGCGCCAGCAGCCAAGAGAGACTAGCGGATCTCGCAGTCTACGAGCAGTACTTC.

This clonotype has only a few counts. The chain links TRBV7-9 to TRBJ1-1; 10 nucleotides match TRBD1. The length of the CDR3 is 16 residues. After removal of 1 base from V and 1 base from J, the junction contained 3 bases not matched to a gene. Germline lookup yields CDR1 SEHNR and CDR2 FQNEAQ (reference sequence). The CDR3 loop reads CASSLGTGGGNTEAFF. The CDR3 nucleotides read TGTGCCAGCAGCTTAGGGACAGGGGGTGGGAACACTGAAGCTTTCTTT.

This clonotype was seen only a few times. The V gene is TRBV28, the J gene TRBJ2-7; 7 bases match TRBD1. CDR3 length equals 13 residues. Germline V lookup: CDR1 MDHEN, CDR2 SYDVKM. J lost 5 bases, V lost 6 bases, and 7 bases had no gene match. For the CDR3, the DNA is TGTGCCAGCAGGACAGGGATAAAGGACGAGCAGTACTTC. Protein sequence: CASRTGIKDEQYF.